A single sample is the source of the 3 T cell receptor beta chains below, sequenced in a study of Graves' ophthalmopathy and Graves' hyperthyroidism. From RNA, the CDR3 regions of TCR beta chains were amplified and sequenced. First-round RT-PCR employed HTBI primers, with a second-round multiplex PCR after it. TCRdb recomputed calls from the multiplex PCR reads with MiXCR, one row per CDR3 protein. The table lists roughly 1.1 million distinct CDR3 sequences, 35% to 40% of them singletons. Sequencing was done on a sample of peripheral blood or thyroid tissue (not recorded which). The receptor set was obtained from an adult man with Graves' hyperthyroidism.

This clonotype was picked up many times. The CDR3 sequence is CASSSGTGGGQEAFF. The CDR3, as DNA: TGTGCCAGCAGCTCCGGCACAGGGGGGGGACAAGAAGCTTTCTTT. V is TRBV11-2 and J is TRBJ1-1, with 8 bases that match TRBD1. Germline V gene data show CDR1 as SGHAT and CDR2 as FQNNGV. The length of the CDR3 is 15 residues. V was clipped by 4 bases and J by 8 bases; unmatched bases: 12.

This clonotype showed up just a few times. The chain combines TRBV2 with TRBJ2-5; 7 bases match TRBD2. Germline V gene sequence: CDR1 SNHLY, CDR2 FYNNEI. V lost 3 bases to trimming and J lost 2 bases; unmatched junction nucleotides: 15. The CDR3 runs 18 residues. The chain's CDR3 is CASSDPAGDDRLQETQYF. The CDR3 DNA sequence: TGTGCCAGCAGTGACCCGGCGGGAGACGACCGATTACAAGAGACCCAGTACTTC.

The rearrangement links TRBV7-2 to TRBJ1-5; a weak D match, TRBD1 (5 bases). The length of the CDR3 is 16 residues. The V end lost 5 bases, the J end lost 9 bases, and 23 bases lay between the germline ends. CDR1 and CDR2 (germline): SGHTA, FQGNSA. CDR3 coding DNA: TGTGCCAGCAGCCCCCGACAGCGGGGTCCCGGGCGGCCCCAGCATTTT. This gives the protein CASSPRQRGPGRPQHF.